This T cell receptor beta chain appears in the sequencing data of a study of regulatory T cells in long-lasting Graves disease (dated by TCRdb to about 2021). The study in broad terms: Persistent Graves' disease was defined as antithyroid drug treatment for over 5 years with persistently positive TSH receptor autoantibodies. Persistent Graves' disease patients were compared with newly diagnosed Graves' disease patients by peripheral blood TCR sequencing and RNA sequencing. The study took place in China and was registered as a clinical trial. A total of about 33 samples underwent TCR sequencing, from about 13 patients with persistent Graves' disease and 20 patients with newly diagnosed Graves' disease. On average, persistent Graves' disease patients in the clinical cohort had been on antithyroid drugs for about 9.7 years. The paper's findings and limits, for the study overall: Compared with newly diagnosed patients, patients with persistent Graves' disease had lower TCR Shannon entropy and fewer highly expanded clones, which suggests clonal expansion. Patients with persistent disease shared more public clonotypes (approximately 2,500) than newly diagnosed patients did (approximately 990). Only the TCR beta chain was sequenced and analyzed. The authors acknowledged the small sample size as a limitation that may reduce accuracy. Peripheral blood alone was examined, since thyroid tissue, which constituted the primary lesion, could not be accessed. Persistent disease showed preferential use of TRBV28, TRBJ1-2 and TRBJ2-5, whereas newly diagnosed disease favored TRBV20-1 and TRBJ2-1.

As concerns this clonotype: The clone's antigen remains unknown. Nothing much larger sits one base from this clone, and base qualities are not available.

The meaning of the sample's time point label: persistent/refractory GD, antithyroid drugs over 5 years with positive TRAb. RNA was extracted from PBMCs in TRIzol for both TCR sequencing and RNA sequencing. Graves' disease was diagnosed according to American Thyroid Association guidelines. The patients came from an endocrinology department in Xi'an, China. Each patient gave around 9 milliliters of peripheral blood, collected in an EDTA anticoagulant tube. Ficoll Paque Plus density gradient separation was used to isolate PBMCs, and no further T cell sorting was performed. An Agilent 2100 Bioanalyzer and agarose gel were used to check RNA quality, and a NanoDrop 2000 was used to measure RNA concentration. Measured from the cysteine to the phenylalanine, the CDR3 is 15 residues long. Only the CDR3 portion is preserved as DNA: 45 bases, with reading frame beginning at the first base. CDR1 LGHDT and CDR2 YNNKEL are derived from the germline V gene (reference sequence). V loses 4 bases of germline sequence and J loses 2 bases, and the interval between the two ends is 12 bases.

Receptors were amplified or captured by multiplex PCR. Data came from an Illumina HiSeq 4000. To build TCR beta libraries, CDR3 regions were amplified by Arm-PCR using iRepertoire HTBI primers. Before sequencing, the PCR products went through gel purification. As for the authors' bioinformatics: Gene usage analysis of CDR3 amino acid clonotypes relied on the 55 to 80 TRBV and 14 TRBJ segments identified across samples. COPE and FqMerger were used to merge the filtered high-quality paired reads into contigs. BLAST was used to align contigs to IMGT TRBV, TRBD and TRBJ reference genes, with CDR3 defined following IMGT. Highly expanded clones were defined as clonotypes with a frequency above 0.1%. Shannon entropy was used to measure repertoire diversity, and the Gini coefficient was used to measure V-J evenness. A clonotype found in more than one individual was treated as public. Starting from the raw public reads, TCRdb applied fastp trimming at Q25, assembled clones with MiXCR and retained in-frame beta chains. Every distinct CDR3 protein forms one entry, paired with its most common genes and DNA. TCRdb assigned the V and J calls; the authors' analysis was not used. The table for this sample lists around 500,000 distinct CDR3 sequences; less than 25% of them were counted only once. The ten largest clones represent roughly 8% of the sample.

The V and J segments used are TRBV3-1 and TRBJ2-4; there is no confident call for the D gene. This sample comprised peripheral blood mononuclear cells (PBMCs), obtained when the disease was refractory, from a patient treated with antithyroid drugs. The TCR comes from a female donor with Graves disease. The DNA reads as follows: TGTGCCAGCAGCCCCACTCATTTCACCAAAAACATTCAGTACTTC. It translates as CASSPTHFTKNIQYF.